These T cell receptor beta chains were read from a single sample in a study of cytomegalovirus exposure and HLA in healthy donors. Data came from immunoSEQ multiplex PCR; TCRdb stores just in-frame clones and leaves some out. The sample includes approximately 100,000 clones, approximately 81% of them seen just once. Sequenced: PBMCs. The receptor source for this set is a male donor in good health and CMV-seropositive. CDR3s include the opening cysteine and the closing phenylalanine or tryptophan. D genes are given only for firm matches. Only some rows state a clone size, as once, few, many or a class for expanded clones.

j_gene	d_gene	v_gene	abundance	CDR3nt	CDR3aa
TRBJ2-7	.	TRBV19	.	TGTGCCAGTAGTATAGGGGACAACTACGAGCAGTACTTC	CASSIGDNYEQYF
TRBJ2-7	.	TRBV5-4	once	TGTGCCAGCAGCTCGCCTGATAGGAGCTCCTACGAGCAGTACTTC	CASSSPDRSSYEQYF
TRBJ2-7	.	TRBV6-1	few	TGTGCCAGCAGTGAAGCGCTCCTAAGGAGCTCCTACGAGCAGTACTTC	CASSEALLRSSYEQYF
TRBJ1-2	TRBD1	TRBV5-6	.	TGTGCCAGCAGCTTTCAGGGGGCGTACTATGGCTACACCTTC	CASSFQGAYYGYTF
TRBJ1-1	.	TRBV7-2	.	TGTGCCAGCAGCATCACAGCCGGAAACACTGAAGCTTTCTTT	CASSITAGNTEAFF
TRBJ1-3	.	TRBV11-3	.	TGTGCCAGCAGTACTAGCTCTGGAAACACCATATATTTT	CASSTSSGNTIYF
TRBJ2-5	.	TRBV6-6	.	TGTGCCAGCAGTTACTCATCCGGGGTGAGGGAGACCCAGTACTTC	CASSYSSGVRETQYF
TRBJ2-5	TRBD2	TRBV5-6	.	TGTGCCAGCAGCGCCCCGGGACTAGCGGGGGGGCAAGAGACCCAGTACTTC	CASSAPGLAGGQETQYF
TRBJ1-1	.	TRBV11-2	.	TGTGCCAGCAGCTTAGACAGAATGAACACTGAAGCTTTCTTT	CASSLDRMNTEAFF
TRBJ2-1	TRBD2	TRBV7-3	.	TGTGCCAGCAGCTCCGGACTAGGGTACAATGAGCAGTTCTTC	CASSSGLGYNEQFF
TRBJ1-1	.	TRBV27	.	TGTGCCAGCAGTCGTGTGCAGGGCTTGAACACTGAAGCTTTCTTT	CASSRVQGLNTEAFF
TRBJ2-3	TRBD1	TRBV30	.	TGTGCCTGGGCAACAGGGGACACAGATACGCAGTATTTT	CAWATGDTDTQYF
TRBJ2-1	TRBD2	TRBV29-1	once	TGCAGCGTTGAAGATGCGCCTAGCGGGGGCCACGTCAATGAGCAGTTCTTC	CSVEDAPSGGHVNEQFF